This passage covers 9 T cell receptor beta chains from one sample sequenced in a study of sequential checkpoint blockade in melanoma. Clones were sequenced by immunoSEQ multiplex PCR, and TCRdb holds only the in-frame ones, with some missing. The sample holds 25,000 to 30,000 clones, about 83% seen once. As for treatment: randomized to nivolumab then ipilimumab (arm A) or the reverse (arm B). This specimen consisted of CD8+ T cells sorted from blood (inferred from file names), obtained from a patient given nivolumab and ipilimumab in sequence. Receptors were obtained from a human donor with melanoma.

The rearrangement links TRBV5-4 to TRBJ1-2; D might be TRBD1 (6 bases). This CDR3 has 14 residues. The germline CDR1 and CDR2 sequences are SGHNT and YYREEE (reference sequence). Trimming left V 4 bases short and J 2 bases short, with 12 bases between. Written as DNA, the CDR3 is TGTGCCAGCAGCCAGGACAGTATGAACTATGGCTACACCTTC. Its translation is CASSQDSMNYGYTF.

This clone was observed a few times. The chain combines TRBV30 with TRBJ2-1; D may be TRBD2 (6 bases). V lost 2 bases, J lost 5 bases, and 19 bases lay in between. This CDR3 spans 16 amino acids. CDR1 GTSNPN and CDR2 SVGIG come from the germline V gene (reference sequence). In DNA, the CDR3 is TGTGCCTGGAGTAGAGTAGCGGAGAACCTCAACAATGAGCAGTTCTTC. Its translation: CAWSRVAENLNNEQFF.

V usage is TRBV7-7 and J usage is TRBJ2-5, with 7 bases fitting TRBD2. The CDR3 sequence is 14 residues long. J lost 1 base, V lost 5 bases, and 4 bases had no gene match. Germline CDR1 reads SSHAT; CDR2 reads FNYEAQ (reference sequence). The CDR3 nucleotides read TGTGCCAGCAGCGTCGGGACTACCCAAGAGACCCAGTACTTC. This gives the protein CASSVGTTQETQYF. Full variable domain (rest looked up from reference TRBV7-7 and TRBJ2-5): GAGVSQSPRYKVTKRGQDVTLRCDPISSHATLYWYQQALGQGPEFLTYFNYEAQPDKSGLPSDRFSAERPEGSISTLTIQRTEQRDSAMYRCASSVGTTQETQYFGPGTRLLVL.

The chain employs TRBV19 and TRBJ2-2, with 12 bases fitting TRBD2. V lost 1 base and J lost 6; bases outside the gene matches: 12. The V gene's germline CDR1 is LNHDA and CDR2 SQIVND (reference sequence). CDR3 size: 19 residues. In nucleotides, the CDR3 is TGTGCCAGTAGTATAGGGTCGCTGACTAGCGGGAGATGGGCCGGGGAGCTGTTTTTT. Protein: CASSIGSLTSGRWAGELFF.

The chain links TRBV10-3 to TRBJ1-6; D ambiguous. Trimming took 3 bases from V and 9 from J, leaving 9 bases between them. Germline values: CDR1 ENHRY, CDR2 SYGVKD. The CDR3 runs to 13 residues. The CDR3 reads CAISDREGSPLHF. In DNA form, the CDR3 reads TGTGCCATCAGTGACCGGGAGGGTTCACCCCTCCACTTT.

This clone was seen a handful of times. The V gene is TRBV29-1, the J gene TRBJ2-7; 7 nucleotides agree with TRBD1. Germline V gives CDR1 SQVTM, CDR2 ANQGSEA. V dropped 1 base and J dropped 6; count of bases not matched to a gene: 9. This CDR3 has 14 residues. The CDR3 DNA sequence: TGCAGCGTTGAAGGACAGGGCGTCGCGGGCGAGCAGTACTTC. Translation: CSVEGQGVAGEQYF.

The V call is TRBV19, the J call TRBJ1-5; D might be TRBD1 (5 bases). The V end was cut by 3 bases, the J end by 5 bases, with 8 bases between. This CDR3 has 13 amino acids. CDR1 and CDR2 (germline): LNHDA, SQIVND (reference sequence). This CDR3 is CASSIGGYQPQHF. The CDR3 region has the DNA TGTGCCAGTAGTATCGGGGGGTATCAGCCCCAGCATTTT.

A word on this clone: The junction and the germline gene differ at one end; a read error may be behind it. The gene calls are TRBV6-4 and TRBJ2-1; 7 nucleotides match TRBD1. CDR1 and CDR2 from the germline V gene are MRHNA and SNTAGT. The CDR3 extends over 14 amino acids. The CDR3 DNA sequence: TGTGCCAGCAGTCAGGGGGATTCCTCCAATGAGCAGTTCTTC. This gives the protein CASSQGDSSNEQFF.

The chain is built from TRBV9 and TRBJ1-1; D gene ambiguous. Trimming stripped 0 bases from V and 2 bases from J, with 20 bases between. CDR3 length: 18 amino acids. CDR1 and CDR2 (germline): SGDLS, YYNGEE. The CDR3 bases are TGTGCCAGCAGCGTAGGGCCCTTCATTTTCGAATTAAACACTGAAGCTTTCTTT. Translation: CASSVGPFIFELNTEAFF.